This T cell receptor beta chain was sequenced for a study of cytomegalovirus exposure and HLA in healthy donors. Measured with immunoSEQ multiplex PCR; TCRdb has only the in-frame clones, and not every one. The sample has under 250,000 clones, roughly 84% seen once; the top ten hold roughly 2%. Germline V gene sequence: CDR1 MDHEN, CDR2 SYDVKM. The CDR3 has 14 residues. V dropped 3 bases and J dropped 3; count of bases not matched to a gene: 1. The chain combines TRBV28 with TRBJ1-5; TRBD1 aligns across 8 bases. The TCR originated in a woman in her late teens or twenties in good health and CMV-seropositive. The sample taken for sequencing was PBMCs. The CDR3 DNA follows: TGTGCCAGCAGTTTCAGGGGGCTCAATCAGCCCCAGCATTTT. As protein: CASSFRGLNQPQHF.